This TCR beta chain appears in the sequencing data of a study of T-cell memory formation after mild COVID-19. Germline values: CDR1 MGHRA, CDR2 YSYEKL. The CDR3 length is 15 residues. V was pared by 3 bases and J by 2 bases, with 4 bases of the junction left unmatched. This clonotype appeared a few times. The antigen is undetermined. Study-level points and caveats: Among contracting clones, CD4+ were mainly CM/EM and CD8+ enriched in EMRA.

TCRdb analysed the 5' RACE reads with MiXCR anew, one entry per CDR3 protein. This table has hundreds of thousands of distinct CDR3 sequences, about a fifth appearing once. Sequenced sample: PBMCs or a T cell subset sorted from them (not recorded which). This TCR was recovered from an adult woman who had mild COVID-19 (a few samples of this study predate the infection). Cell type and time point are not known. The chain employs TRBV4-1 and TRBJ2-1; TRBD2 aligns across 7 bases. The CDR3 region is CASSHPAGPYNEQFF. The CDR3 nucleotides are TGCGCCAGCAGCCACCCAGCGGGACCCTACAATGAGCAGTTCTTC.